The following is a T cell receptor beta chain sequence with its context. Its antigen is undetermined. The data were taken from a study of shared clonotypes between healthy human individuals. The repertoire was sequenced with immunoSEQ multiplex PCR; TCRdb's copy has only in-frame clones and lacks some. This sample has 2 million to 3 million clones; over 85% occur once, and the top ten carry about 0.38%. Study results and limitations: Roughly 5% of naive CD4 clonotypes were shared across several donors.

Germline-derived CDR1 and CDR2 are SGHTS and YDEGEE. The V gene end was trimmed by 0 bases and the J gene end by 1 base; junction bases not matched to a gene: 7. There are 18 residues in the CDR3. Specimen: naive CD4+ T cells from PBMCs. The subset denotes: CD45RA+ positively selected. The TCR comes from a man younger than 35 in good health. Some clones in this sample may be carry-over from other donors' samples. The chain has TRBV5-8 and TRBJ2-1; the match to TRBD2 covers 10 bases. The CDR3 loop is CASSLEKTSGNSYNEQFF. The CDR3, as DNA: TGTGCCAGCAGCTTGGAGAAAACTAGCGGGAATTCCTACAATGAGCAGTTCTTC. Full variable domain (missing parts from reference TRBV5-8 and TRBJ2-1): EAGVTQSPTHLIKTRGQQATLRCSPISGHTSVYWYQQALGLGLQFLLWYDEGEERNRGNFPPRFSGRQFPNYSSELNVNALELEDSALYLCASSLEKTSGNSYNEQFFGPGTRLTVL.